This T cell receptor beta chain was captured by sequencing in a study of blood T cell repertoires in COVID-19. About the research overall: Sites in the United States, Italy and Spain provided acute and convalescent COVID-19 samples. PBMCs, B-cell-depleted T cells, or T cells were the source of the cDNA or gDNA that made up the material.

The table came from immunoSEQ multiplex PCR; TCRdb's copy has only in-frame clones and leaves some out. The sample holds roughly 150,000 clones; 70% to 90% are singletons and the top ten take about 28%. This CDR3 is 18 amino acids long. The V segment lost 1 base and the J segment 7 bases; nucleotides outside the gene matches: 14. The V gene's germline CDR1 is SGHTA and CDR2 FQGNSA. Sample: peripheral blood. This TCR derives from a human donor in a cohort sampled during active COVID-19. The chain joins TRBV7-2 to TRBJ2-2, with 8 bases that match TRBD2. As DNA, the CDR3 is TGTGCCAGCAGCTTAGACCTGTACAGCGGGGGAATAAACGGGGAGCTGTTTTTT. Protein product: CASSLDLYSGGINGELFF.